This T cell receptor beta chain was sequenced in a study of T cells after yellow fever vaccination (dated by TCRdb to about 2019). Background on the whole study: The SMART-Seq v4 Ultra Low Input RNA kit was used to prepare libraries from fractions with low cell numbers. To follow T-cell clones before and after both primary and booster YFV17D yellow fever vaccination, bulk TCR alpha and beta repertoires underwent longitudinal sequencing. Two healthy male donors, one aged 18 to 30 and one aged 30 to 39 years, were included in the cohort. Blood was drawn at multiple timepoints before and after primary and secondary immunization, with bulk PBMC replicates and cell subsets isolated. The full study reports these points: Because only a couple of donors were included in the study, the extent to which the findings can be generalized is limited. Compared with the primary T-cell response, the secondary T-cell response was faster but weaker, reaching its peak on day 5 rather than on day 15. A small fraction of clonotypes showed up in both the CD4 and CD8 compartments, probably as a result of convergent recombination. Most clones expanded after primary vaccination (almost 97% of CD4 and approximately 86% of CD8) were re-detected after the booster, suggesting that broad memory maintenance occurred. Because abundant contaminating clonotypes from the bulk population could be contained in FACS-sorted repertoires, computational filtering was required.

TCR cDNA was synthesized by 5'RACE template switching, through which a universal primer site and unique molecular identifiers were introduced. Priming of cDNA synthesis was performed from both the TCR alpha and TCR beta constant segments. Library amplification involved two PCR steps, and the second step added sample barcodes and sequencing adapters. Sequencing of libraries was performed on Illumina HiSeq 2500 (2x100 bp) or NovaSeq (2x150 bp). The original pipeline was this. MIGEC handled demultiplexing of reads and collapsing into UMI consensus sequences, while MiXCR performed V(D)J alignment. Clonotypes responding to the vaccine were identified with edgeR on replicate PBMC samples, with the criteria of FDR below 0.01 and a log2 fold change above 5 up to day 15. Each bulk clonotype was labeled CD4 or CD8 based on which sequenced repertoire, CD4 or CD8, contained the clonotype at higher abundance. The public sequencing data were trimmed at Q25 with fastp and processed into clonotypes with MiXCR by TCRdb, which kept only in-frame beta chains. Merged by CDR3 protein, the rows form single entries marked with the most common genes and DNA. None of the V and J calls come from the authors' own analysis; TCRdb made them. Recorded for this sample are 90,000 to 130,000 distinct CDR3 sequences; roughly 8.4% of them occurred a single time. Over 25% of the sample is taken by the ten largest.

This clonotype was found many times. Its cognate antigen has yet to be identified. Nothing much larger sits one base from this clone, and base qualities are not available. Read against the paper, the sample's treatment or condition label means: live attenuated yellow fever vaccine strain. A standard Ficoll-Paque protocol was used to isolate PBMCs from peripheral blood. Dynabeads CD4 and CD8 positive selection kits were used to isolate the CD4 and CD8 T-cell fractions. RNA was extracted with TriZol from bulk PBMCs, CD4 and CD8 fractions, and dextramer-positive and dextramer-negative fractions. The sample consisted of CD8+ T cells sorted from PBMCs, taken 45 days after the yellow fever booster vaccination. This receptor was identified in a man aged 30 to 45 who received the YFV17D yellow fever vaccine.

The base sequence is TGTGCCAGCAGTTTTCTAGCGAACGCCTACGAGCAGTACTTC. Translation gives CASSFLANAYEQYF. The sequence links TRBV12-3 or TRBV12-4 to TRBJ2-7; TRBD2 is a weak D gene call, 6 bases matching. V is pared back by 3 bases and J by 2 bases, with 11 bases lying between the germline termini. From cysteine to phenylalanine, the CDR3 is 14 amino acids long. Only the CDR3 region is kept as DNA, spanning 42 bases read in frame from base 1.